A selection of T cell receptor beta chains follows, all from one sample in a study of T-cell reconstitution after alpha-beta-depleted transplantation in children. TCRdb reprocessed the PCR reads with MiXCR, giving one entry per CDR3 protein. The sample yields hundreds of thousands of distinct CDR3 sequences, roughly 17% seen once. Source: PBMCs from the stem cell graft donor, taken from the stem cell graft. The receptors come from a human donor who donated a stem cell graft to a child with acute myeloid leukemia. CDR3s include the opening cysteine and the closing phenylalanine or tryptophan. A D gene is named only where the DNA matches it firmly. The size field is filled for only some rows; it gives once, few, many or a size class.

size,V,D,J,DNA,CDR3
many,TRBV5-6,-,TRBJ2-1,TGTGCCAGCAGCCCCTGGAGTACGCGGGAGCAGTTCTTC,CASSPWSTREQFF
-,TRBV28,-,TRBJ1-1,TGTGCCAGCAGTTTACGCTGGGCAGGGCAGCAGTCTGAAGCTTTCTTT,CASSLRWAGQQSEAFF
many,TRBV20-1,-,TRBJ1-1,TGCAGTGCTACGCGGGGAGGGTGGGACACTGAAGCTTTCTTT,CSATRGGWDTEAFF
few,TRBV5-5,TRBD1,TRBJ1-2,TGTGCCAGCAGCTTAGGGCCAGACAGGGTCTATGGCTACACCTTC,CASSLGPDRVYGYTF
many,TRBV20-1,TRBD2,TRBJ2-1,TGCAGTGCTAGAGACAGCGGGGGGACTAACAATGAGCAGTTCTTC,CSARDSGGTNNEQFF
-,TRBV7-2,TRBD1,TRBJ1-5,TGTGCCAGCAGCTACGGACAGGGCCCGTGGCCCCAGCATTTT,CASSYGQGPWPQHF
-,TRBV4-1,-,TRBJ2-6,TGCGCCAGCAGCCAAGGACTAGGGACAGCGTATTCTGGGGCCAACGTCCTGACTTTC,CASSQGLGTAYSGANVLTF
few,TRBV7-9,-,TRBJ2-3,TGTGCCAGCAGCTTAAGTCTAGGAACAGATACGCAGTATTTT,CASSLSLGTDTQYF
many,TRBV20-1,-,TRBJ2-1,TGCAGTGCTAGCAGGTACGCGAATGAGCAGTTCTTC,CSASRYANEQFF
-,TRBV5-1,-,TRBJ2-1,TGCGCCAGCAGCTTCGGAAGTAGTACGGCTCGGGGTGAGCAGTTCTTC,CASSFGSSTARGEQFF
many,TRBV15,-,TRBJ1-5,TGTGCCACCAGCAGGAGCCTTGACCGCGATTATAGCAATCAGCCCCAGCATTTT,CATSRSLDRDYSNQPQHF
many,TRBV29-1,TRBD1,TRBJ2-1,TGCAGCGTTGAATCTGCCGGACAGGGCGTCGACAATGAGCAGTTCTTC,CSVESAGQGVDNEQFF
few,TRBV7-2,TRBD1,TRBJ1-2,TGTGCCAGCAGCCTAACGACAGGGAGGGATGGCTACACCTTC,CASSLTTGRDGYTF
many,TRBV12-3/TRBV12-4,TRBD1,TRBJ2-3,TGTGCCAGCAGTTTGGGACAGGCGCAGTATTTT,CASSLGQAQYF
-,TRBV24-1,-,TRBJ1-1,TGTGCCACCAGTGACGGGGGAACCACTGAAGCTTTCTTT,CATSDGGTTEAFF
-,TRBV2,TRBD1,TRBJ2-1,TGTGCCAGCAGTGAAGGACAGGGGAAATGGTTC,CASSEGQGKWF